What follows describes a single T cell receptor (beta chain). The entry originates in a study of shared clonotypes between healthy human individuals. V lost 3 bases, J lost 7 bases, and 6 bases lay in between. Germline V CDR1 and CDR2: MDHEN, SYDVKM. The CDR3 has 11 amino acids. Each of the donors was a healthy adult who was HIV-negative and had not had a recent acute infection or vaccination. Unsorted samples used about 90 million PBMCs for genomic DNA. At the deep level, the assay was run. The assay was immunoSEQ multiplex PCR, and TCRdb's table has in-frame clones only and misses some. The sample shows 450,000 to 500,000 clones, 76% of them seen only once.

This chain uses TRBV28 with TRBJ1-1; a weak D match, TRBD1 (6 bases). Sample: PBMCs. This receptor was obtained from a woman between 35 and 50 years old in good health. Some clones in this sample may be carry-over from other donors' samples. The CDR3 nucleotides are TGTGCCAGCAGTTTGGGACATGAAGCTTTCTTT. As protein: CASSLGHEAFF.